The rows below give T cell receptor beta chains drawn from one sample of a study of blood T cell repertoires in COVID-19. The assay was immunoSEQ multiplex PCR, and TCRdb's table has in-frame clones only and misses some. The sample lists about 280,000 clones; roughly 89% were seen once. Sequenced input: PBMCs or T cells enriched from blood (not recorded which). The source of these receptors is a woman between 35 and 50 years old who had recovered from COVID-19. Each CDR3 is given without its conserved first and last residue. Clone size is given for some rows only: seen once, a few or many times, or a class if the clone is expanded.

CDR3 length	clone size	V gene	CDR3 protein
11	NA	TRBV28	AAGGYSNQPQH
12	NA	TRBV24-1	ATSARGWEETQY
11	NA	TRBV20-1	SASDSFNQPQH
11	once	TRBV29-1	SVEERGTYEQY
15	NA	TRBV10-3	AISGGGARLSTDTQY
12	NA	TRBV28	ASARGGGSYEQY
15	NA	TRBV18	ASSPPTQGLGANVLT
11	NA	TRBV27	ASSNLANYGYT
13	NA	TRBV6-2/TRBV6-3	ASSRLAGVYNEQF
13	NA	TRBV7-2	ASSLGWSPGNTIY
13	NA	TRBV7-3	ASSPSTTRGETQY
11	NA	TRBV6-5	ASSYETGDGYT
14	NA	TRBV24-1	ATSDSLSSSYNEQF
12	NA	TRBV5-8	ASSLRGLSDTQY
12	NA	TRBV30	AWSKSGSMYEQY
14	few	TRBV18	ASSPLPGSSGNTIY
15	few	TRBV27	ASSPGLAGGRYNEQF
11	NA	TRBV7-2	ASSSSTGPEQY
14	NA	TRBV7-2	ASSKQVTSGRETQY
13	many	TRBV5-1	ASSLGGTAQETQY
14	NA	TRBV19	ASSILEAGDPYEQY
11	NA	TRBV2	ASRTGGPPRAF
12	NA	TRBV7-2	ASSLGLATDTQY
12	NA	TRBV5-1	ASSLAVTDNEQF
14	NA	TRBV2	ASTRTGGPNTGELF
12	NA	TRBV27	ASSSLGAFNTIY
16	NA	TRBV4-3	ASSQDYRPSGFYNEQF
14	NA	TRBV6-4	ASSDVGTTNTGELF
12	NA	TRBV28	ASNFGLASYEQY
11	NA	TRBV9	ASSGQGSDEQF
16	NA	TRBV5-8	ASANSPSSAPQGDIQY
13	few	TRBV7-2	ASSLLAGDTGELF